The 26 T cell receptor beta chains listed next were all sequenced from one sample in a study of cytomegalovirus exposure and HLA in healthy donors. 60 Vbeta and 13 Jbeta primers were used in PCR. The method was immunoSEQ multiplex PCR; TCRdb's version includes in-frame clones alone and lacks a portion of them. The table records 150,000 to 160,000 clones, approximately 81% of them present only once. The specimen was PBMCs. The source of these receptors is a woman between 18 and 29 years old in good health and CMV-seronegative.

This clone was found a few times. The rearrangement links TRBV6-5 to TRBJ2-6; D ambiguous. Trimming pared 2 bases from V and 4 bases from J, leaving 9 bases between. Germline V gives CDR1 MNHEY, CDR2 SVGAGI. The CDR3 is 15 amino acids. The CDR3 DNA reads TGTGCCAGCAGTTACCGTGGAGCAGGGGCCAACGTCCTGACTTTC. It codes for CASSYRGAGANVLTF.

The chain has TRBV2 and TRBJ1-1, with no clear D. V lost 7 bases and J 6 bases, leaving 12 bases between the germline ends. Per the germline V gene, CDR1 is SNHLY and CDR2 is FYNNEI. The CDR3 covers 12 residues. CDR3 residues: CASIRGVAEAFF. Written as DNA, the CDR3 is TGTGCCAGCATACGGGGTGTTGCTGAAGCTTTCTTT.

This clone was picked up a small number of times. The rearrangement links TRBV10-1 to TRBJ2-1, with 12 bases that match TRBD2. V gave up 6 bases and J gave up 0 bases; unmatched junction bases: 3. Per germline, CDR1 WNHNN and CDR2 SYGVQD (reference sequence). The CDR3 has 16 residues. Written as DNA, the CDR3 is TGCGCCAGCAGGGAGACTAGCGGGAGCTCCTACAATGAGCAGTTCTTC. Its translation: CASRETSGSSYNEQFF.

Only a few counts were recorded for this clone. J is TRBJ2-2 and V is TRBV6-5, with 8 bases lining up with TRBD2. The V gene's germline CDR1 is MNHEY and CDR2 SVGAGI. With 7 bases clipped from V and 2 bases from J, the junction kept 6 bases outside the gene matches. CDR3 length: 15 amino acids. CDR3 sequence: CASMRSGGNTGELFF. CDR3 coding DNA: TGTGCCAGCATGAGGAGCGGGGGTAACACCGGGGAGCTGTTTTTT.

The rearrangement joins TRBV4-1 to TRBJ2-3; D is perhaps TRBD2 (5 bases). V lost 4 bases to trimming and J lost 2 bases, with 16 bases between them. This CDR3 contains 16 residues. Germline V CDR1 and CDR2: MGHRA, YSYEKL. CDR3 region: CASSRASSPPTDTQYF. The DNA for the CDR3 is TGCGCCAGCAGCCGGGCTAGCAGTCCCCCCACAGATACGCAGTATTTT.

V gene TRBV28 combines with J gene TRBJ1-6; no firm D call. In germline, CDR1 is MDHEN, CDR2 SYDVKM. The CDR3 length is 12 residues. V shed 1 base and J shed 10 bases, with 5 bases lying between them. CDR3 amino acids: CASSLSSSPLHF. In DNA, the CDR3 is TGTGCCAGCAGTTTATCGTCCTCACCCCTCCACTTT. Drawing the rest from reference TRBV28 and TRBJ1-6, the complete variable domain is DVKVTQSSRYLVKRTGEKVFLECVQDMDHENMFWYRQDPGLGLRLIYFSYDVKMKEKGDIPEGYSVSREKKERFSLILESASTNQTSMYLCASSLSSSPLHFGNGTRLTVT.

The V gene is TRBV28, the J gene TRBJ2-1, with 8 bases fitting TRBD2. CDR1 is MDHEN, CDR2 SYDVKM, per germline. Trimming cost V 4 bases and J 7 bases; bases outside gene matches: 6. This CDR3 comprises 14 residues. The CDR3 DNA sequence: TGTGCCAGCAGTTATAGCGGGAAGACAAATGAGCAGTTCTTC. Translation: CASSYSGKTNEQFF.

The V and J genes are TRBV4-3 and TRBJ2-6, with 10 bases identical to TRBD1. The CDR3 extends over 21 amino acids. Germline trimming cut 0 bases from V and 3 bases from J; bases unmatched to any gene: 14. CDR1 and CDR2 from the germline V gene are LGHNA and YSLEER. CDR3 region: CASSQDHDPTGGLGGANVLTF. The CDR3 DNA reads as TGCGCCAGCAGCCAAGACCACGATCCGACAGGGGGCTTAGGTGGGGCCAACGTCCTGACTTTC.

The J gene is TRBJ2-1, the V gene TRBV9, with D possibly TRBD2 on 6 matching bases. CDR3 length: 13 amino acids. Germline V lookup: CDR1 SGDLS, CDR2 YYNGEE. V dropped 2 bases and J dropped 8 bases, with 11 bases sitting between them. The CDR3 spells CASSVGSGDEQFF. CDR3 bases: TGTGCCAGCAGCGTCGGGAGTGGCGATGAGCAGTTCTTC.

The CDR3 spells CASSSSTSGGAPTYNEQFF. The CDR3 DNA is TGTGCCAGCAGTTCCTCGACTAGCGGGGGGGCCCCAACCTACAATGAGCAGTTCTTC. The chain couples TRBV27 to TRBJ2-1; 14 nucleotides align to TRBD2. This CDR3 comprises 19 residues. CDR1 is MNHEY and CDR2 is SMNVEV in the germline V gene (reference sequence). V trimming: 4 bases; J trimming: 2 bases; junction bases outside the gene matches: 10.

The chain carries TRBV2 and TRBJ2-3; TRBD1 is a possible D gene (5 bases). The CDR3 is made up of 14 amino acids. Germline V CDR1 and CDR2: SNHLY, FYNNEI. Trimming took 5 bases from V and 6 from J, leaving 15 bases between them. In nucleotides, the CDR3 is TGTGCCAGCAGTTCATACAGGACCGGCGATACGCAGTATTTT. Its translation: CASSSYRTGDTQYF.

This sequence joins TRBV7-9 and TRBJ1-1, with D possibly TRBD1 on 5 matching bases. Germline V CDR1 and CDR2: SEHNR, FQNEAQ (reference sequence). V was shortened by 3 bases and J by 5 bases, with 16 bases between the two germline ends. The CDR3 sequence is 15 residues long. The CDR3: CASSLGGPAGTEAFF. CDR3 DNA: TGTGCCAGCAGCTTGGGGGGTCCCGCGGGGACTGAAGCTTTCTTT. The variable domain in full, with the rest retrieved from reference TRBV7-9 and TRBJ1-1, is DTGVSQNPRHKITKRGQNVTFRCDPISEHNRLYWYRQTLGQGPEFLTYFQNEAQLEKSRLLSDRFSAERPKGSFSTLEIQRTEQGDSAMYLCASSLGGPAGTEAFFGQGTRLTVV.

The J gene is TRBJ2-6, the V gene TRBV5-6; a possible D gene is TRBD1 (5 bases). There are 15 residues in the CDR3. Between the trimmed V and J ends, which lost 2 bases and 2 bases, there was a span of 8 bases. CDR1 and CDR2 (germline): SGHDT, YYEEEE. This chain's CDR3 is CASSLGVPGANVLTF. The CDR3 DNA is TGTGCCAGCAGCTTAGGGGTGCCTGGGGCCAACGTCCTGACTTTC.

The V call is TRBV6-1, the J call TRBJ1-4; D remains unclear. The CDR3 totals 14 residues. Between the trimmed V and J ends, which lost 7 bases and 8 bases, there was a span of 17 bases. CDR1 MNHNS and CDR2 SASEGT come from the germline V gene. The CDR3 is CASTPVGSGEKLFF. The CDR3 bases are TGTGCCAGCACCCCCGTAGGCTCGGGGGAAAAACTGTTTTTT.

The CDR3 coding sequence is TGTGCCAGCAGTTTATCGGTCTCGGGGCAGCCCCAGCATTTT. Translated, it gives CASSLSVSGQPQHF. The rearrangement uses TRBV28 and TRBJ1-5; D gene unclear. Trimming shortened V by 1 base and J by 7 bases, and 11 bases separated the two germline ends. This CDR3 contains 14 residues. The germline V gene encodes CDR1 MDHEN and CDR2 SYDVKM. Full variable domain (rest looked up from reference TRBV28 and TRBJ1-5): DVKVTQSSRYLVKRTGEKVFLECVQDMDHENMFWYRQDPGLGLRLIYFSYDVKMKEKGDIPEGYSVSREKKERFSLILESASTNQTSMYLCASSLSVSGQPQHFGDGTRLSIL.

The chain combines TRBV27 with TRBJ2-2; 11 bases align to TRBD2. The germline V gene encodes CDR1 MNHEY and CDR2 SMNVEV (reference sequence). V gave up 6 bases and J gave up 4 bases; unmatched junction bases: 7. The CDR3 is 16 residues long. CDR3 region: CASSRALAGGTGELFF. DNA of the CDR3: TGTGCCAGCAGCAGGGCCCTAGCGGGGGGCACCGGGGAGCTGTTTTTT.

To note about this clone: The same CDR3 can be traced to other DNA sequences in this sample. The CDR3 loop is CASSPGQSYEQYF. CDR3 in DNA: TGTGCCAGCTCACCCGGACAGTCCTACGAGCAGTACTTC. The genes are TRBV18 and TRBJ2-7, with D tentatively TRBD1 (6 bases). Germline lookup yields CDR1 KGHSH and CDR2 LQKENI. Trimming cost V 3 bases and J 1 base, with 7 bases left between them. This CDR3 spans 13 amino acids.

This clone has only a few counts. V gene TRBV6-5 combines with J gene TRBJ2-3; a possible D gene is TRBD2 (7 bases). Germline V gene sequence: CDR1 MNHEY, CDR2 SVGAGI. The CDR3 totals 15 residues. Between the trimmed V and J ends, which lost 6 bases and 7 bases, there was a span of 20 bases. The CDR3 sequence: CASSHGLGGSNTQYF. DNA for the CDR3: TGTGCCAGCAGCCATGGACTAGGGGGATCGAATACGCAGTATTTT.

The chain carries TRBV18 and TRBJ1-1, with a weak D call TRBD1 (5 bases). Per the germline V gene, CDR1 is KGHSH and CDR2 is LQKENI. The ends were cut back, 1 base at V and 10 bases at J, with 13 bases in the middle. This CDR3 region has 13 residues. In DNA form, the CDR3 reads TGTGCCAGCTCACCACGATGGGGTCAGGGAGCTTTCTTT. It encodes CASSPRWGQGAFF.

The chain has TRBV6-6 and TRBJ2-1, with a possible D match to TRBD1 (5 bases). The CDR3 has 16 amino acids. From germline, CDR1 is MNHNY and CDR2 SVGAGI (reference sequence). The V end was cut by 6 bases, the J end by 5 bases, with 20 bases between. The DNA for the CDR3 is TGTGCCAGCAGCCTCCGTGAAGGGGTGATCGACAATGAGCAGTTCTTC. Amino acid sequence: CASSLREGVIDNEQFF.

Here the CDR3 DNA reads TGTGCCAGCAGCTTAGAGATAGCGGGAGGAATGTACGAGCAGTACTTC. This sequence encodes CASSLEIAGGMYEQYF. V usage is TRBV11-3 and J usage is TRBJ2-7; 10 positions agree with TRBD2. Germline CDR1 and CDR2: SGHNT and YENEEA. The CDR3 runs 16 residues. The V segment lost 0 bases and the J segment 4 bases; nucleotides outside the gene matches: 6.

This chain connects TRBV18 to TRBJ2-5, with D unclear. V was shortened by 0 bases and J by 0 bases, with 5 bases between the two germline ends. Germline V gene lookup returns CDR1 KGHSH and CDR2 LQKENI. This CDR3 spans 14 amino acids. This chain's CDR3 is CASSPPGYQETQYF. The CDR3 DNA sequence: TGTGCCAGCTCACCACCCGGGTACCAAGAGACCCAGTACTTC.

The chain links TRBV6-1 to TRBJ1-5; the match to TRBD1 covers 7 bases. V lost 5 bases to trimming and J lost 6 bases; unmatched junction nucleotides: 4. The CDR3 spans 13 residues. Germline values: CDR1 MNHNS, CDR2 SASEGT. The CDR3 loop is CASSTGVVQPQHF. In DNA, the CDR3 is TGTGCCAGCAGTACAGGGGTGGTTCAGCCCCAGCATTTT.

The V call is TRBV9, the J call TRBJ1-4; TRBD1 aligns across 9 bases. Germline-derived CDR1 and CDR2 are SGDLS and YYNGEE. The CDR3 totals 15 residues. Unmatched junction bases numbered 5, after V lost 0 bases and J lost 8 bases. CDR3: CASSVAGTGKEKLFF. CDR3 bases: TGTGCCAGCAGCGTAGCCGGGACAGGGAAAGAAAAACTGTTTTTT.

This chain links TRBV6-6 with TRBJ2-7; TRBD1 matches at 8 bases. The CDR3 runs to 15 residues. Germline CDR1 MNHNY, CDR2 SVGAGI (reference sequence). Trimming at V came to 2 bases and at J to 5 bases, leaving 8 bases not matched to a gene. CDR3 sequence: CASSYPPMDRDEQYF. Written as DNA, the CDR3 is TGTGCCAGCAGTTACCCCCCTATGGACAGGGACGAGCAGTACTTC.

The V call is TRBV10-2, the J call TRBJ2-1; 9 bases match TRBD2. This CDR3 is 17 amino acids long. The V and J ends lost 3 bases and 8 bases, in that order; junction bases with no gene match: 14. Per germline, CDR1 WSHSY and CDR2 SAAADI. Here the CDR3 reads CASSEALAGLAVDEQFF. Here the CDR3 DNA reads TGCGCCAGCAGTGAAGCACTAGCGGGCCTAGCTGTCGATGAGCAGTTCTTC.